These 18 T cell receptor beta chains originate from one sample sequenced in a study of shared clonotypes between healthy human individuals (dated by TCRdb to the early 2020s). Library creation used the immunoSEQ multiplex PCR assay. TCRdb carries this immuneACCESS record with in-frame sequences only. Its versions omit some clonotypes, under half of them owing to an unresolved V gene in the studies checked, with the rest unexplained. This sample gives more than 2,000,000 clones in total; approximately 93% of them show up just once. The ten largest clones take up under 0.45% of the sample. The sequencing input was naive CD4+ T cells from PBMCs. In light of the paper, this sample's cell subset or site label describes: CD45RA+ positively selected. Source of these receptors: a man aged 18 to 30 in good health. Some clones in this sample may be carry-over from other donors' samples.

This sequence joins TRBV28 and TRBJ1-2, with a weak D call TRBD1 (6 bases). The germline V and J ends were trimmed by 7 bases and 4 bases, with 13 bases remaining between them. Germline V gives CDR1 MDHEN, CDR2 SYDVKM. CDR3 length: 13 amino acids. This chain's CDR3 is CASTPQGPYGYTF. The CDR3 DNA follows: TGTGCCAGCACCCCCCAGGGGCCCTATGGCTACACCTTC.

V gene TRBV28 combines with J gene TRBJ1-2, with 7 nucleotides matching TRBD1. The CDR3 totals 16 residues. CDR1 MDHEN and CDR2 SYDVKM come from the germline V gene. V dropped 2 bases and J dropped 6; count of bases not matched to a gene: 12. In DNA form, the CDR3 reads TGTGCCAGCAGTTTAGGACAGGCCCTCTGGGGTCATGGCTACACCTTC. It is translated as CASSLGQALWGHGYTF.

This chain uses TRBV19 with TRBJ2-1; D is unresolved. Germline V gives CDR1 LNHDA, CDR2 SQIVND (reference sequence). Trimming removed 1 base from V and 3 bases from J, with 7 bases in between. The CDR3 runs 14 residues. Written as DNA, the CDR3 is TGTGCCAGTAGTATAGTCAGCAGCTACAATGAGCAGTTCTTC. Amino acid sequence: CASSIVSSYNEQFF. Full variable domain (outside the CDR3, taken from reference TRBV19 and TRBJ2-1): DGGITQSPKYLFRKEGQNVTLSCEQNLNHDAMYWYRQDPGQGLRLIYYSQIVNDFQKGDIAEGYSVSREKKESFPLTVTSAQKNPTAFYLCASSIVSSYNEQFFGPGTRLTVL.

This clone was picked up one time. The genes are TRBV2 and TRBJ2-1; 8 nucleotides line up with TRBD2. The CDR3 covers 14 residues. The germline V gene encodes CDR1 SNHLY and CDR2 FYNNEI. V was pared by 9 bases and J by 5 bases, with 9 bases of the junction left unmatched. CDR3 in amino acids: CASRERETHNEQFF. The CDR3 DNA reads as TGTGCCAGTCGGGAGCGGGAGACTCACAATGAGCAGTTCTTC.

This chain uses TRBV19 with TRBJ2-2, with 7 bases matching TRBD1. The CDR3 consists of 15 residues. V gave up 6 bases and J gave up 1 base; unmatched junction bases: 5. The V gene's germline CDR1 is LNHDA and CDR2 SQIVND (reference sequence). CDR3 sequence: CASRQGQVNTGELFF. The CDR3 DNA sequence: TGTGCCAGTAGGCAAGGACAGGTGAACACCGGGGAGCTGTTTTTT. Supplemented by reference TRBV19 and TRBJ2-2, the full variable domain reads DGGITQSPKYLFRKEGQNVTLSCEQNLNHDAMYWYRQDPGQGLRLIYYSQIVNDFQKGDIAEGYSVSREKKESFPLTVTSAQKNPTAFYLCASRQGQVNTGELFFGEGSRLTVL.

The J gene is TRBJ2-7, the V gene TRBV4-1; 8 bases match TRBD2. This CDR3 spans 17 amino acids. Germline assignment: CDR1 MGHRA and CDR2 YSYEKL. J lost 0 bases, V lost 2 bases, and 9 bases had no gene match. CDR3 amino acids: CASSQYLGSGSSYEQYF. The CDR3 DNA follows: TGCGCCAGCAGCCAATATCTAGGGAGCGGGAGCTCCTACGAGCAGTACTTC.

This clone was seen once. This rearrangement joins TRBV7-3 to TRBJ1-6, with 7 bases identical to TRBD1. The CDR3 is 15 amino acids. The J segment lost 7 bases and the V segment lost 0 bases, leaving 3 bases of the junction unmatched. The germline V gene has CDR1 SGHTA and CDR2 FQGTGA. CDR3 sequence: CASSLTGQPNSPLHF. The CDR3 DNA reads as TGTGCCAGCAGCTTAACGGGACAGCCCAATTCACCCCTCCACTTT.

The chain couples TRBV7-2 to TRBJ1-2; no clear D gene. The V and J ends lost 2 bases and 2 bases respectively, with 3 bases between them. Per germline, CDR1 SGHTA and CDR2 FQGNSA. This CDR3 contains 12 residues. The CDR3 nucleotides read TGTGCCAGCAGCTTACAGAACTATGGCTACACCTTC. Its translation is CASSLQNYGYTF.

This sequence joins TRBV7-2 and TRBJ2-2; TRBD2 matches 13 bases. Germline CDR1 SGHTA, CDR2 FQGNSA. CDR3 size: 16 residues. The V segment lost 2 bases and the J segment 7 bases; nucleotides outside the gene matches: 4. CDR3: CASSLTRTSGGGELFF. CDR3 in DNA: TGTGCCAGCAGCTTAACCCGGACTAGCGGGGGCGGGGAGCTGTTTTTT.

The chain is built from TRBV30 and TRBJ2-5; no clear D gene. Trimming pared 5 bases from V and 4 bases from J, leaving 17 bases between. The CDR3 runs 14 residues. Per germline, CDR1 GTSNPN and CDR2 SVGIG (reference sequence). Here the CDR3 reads CAWSRGEFGETQYF. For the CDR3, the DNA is TGTGCCTGGTCCCGCGGAGAGTTCGGAGAGACCCAGTACTTC.

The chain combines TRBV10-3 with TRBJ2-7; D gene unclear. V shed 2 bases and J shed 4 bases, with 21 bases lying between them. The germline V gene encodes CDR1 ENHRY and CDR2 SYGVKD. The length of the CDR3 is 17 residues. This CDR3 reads CAISEAKVGRALYEQYF. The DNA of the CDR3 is TGTGCCATCAGTGAGGCGAAGGTTGGACGAGCGTTGTACGAGCAGTACTTC.

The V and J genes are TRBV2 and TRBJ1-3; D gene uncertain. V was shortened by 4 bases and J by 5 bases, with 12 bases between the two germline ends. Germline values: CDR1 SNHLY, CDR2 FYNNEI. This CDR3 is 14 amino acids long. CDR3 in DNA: TGTGCCAGCAGTGTTGAACAGTTTAGAAACACCATATATTTT. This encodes CASSVEQFRNTIYF. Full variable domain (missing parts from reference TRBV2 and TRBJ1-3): EPEVTQTPSHQVTQMGQEVILRCVPISNHLYFYWYRQILGQKVEFLVSFYNNEISEKSEIFDDQFSVERPDGSNFTLKIRSTKLEDSAMYFCASSVEQFRNTIYFGEGSWLTVV.

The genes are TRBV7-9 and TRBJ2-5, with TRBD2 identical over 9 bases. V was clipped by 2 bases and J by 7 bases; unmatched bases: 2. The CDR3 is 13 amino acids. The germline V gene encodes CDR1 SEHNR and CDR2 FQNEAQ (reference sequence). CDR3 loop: CASSLQAGGTQYF. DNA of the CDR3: TGTGCCAGCAGCTTACAAGCGGGGGGGACCCAGTACTTC.

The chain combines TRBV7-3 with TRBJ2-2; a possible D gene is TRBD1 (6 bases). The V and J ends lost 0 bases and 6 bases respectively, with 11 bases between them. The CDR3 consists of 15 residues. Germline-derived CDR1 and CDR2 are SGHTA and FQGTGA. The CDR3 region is CASSLTVSGAGELFF. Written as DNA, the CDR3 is TGTGCCAGCAGCTTAACGGTGTCAGGGGCCGGGGAGCTGTTTTTT.

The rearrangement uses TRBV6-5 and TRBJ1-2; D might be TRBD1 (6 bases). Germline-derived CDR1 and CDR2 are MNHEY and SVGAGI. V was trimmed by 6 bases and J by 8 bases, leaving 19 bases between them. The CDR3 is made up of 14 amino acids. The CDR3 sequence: CASSRRQGTGGYTF. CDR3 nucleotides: TGTGCCAGCAGCCGAAGGCAGGGGACGGGAGGCTACACCTTC.

The CDR3 region has the DNA TGTGCCAGCCGAATCCGGACCGTTAATGAAAAACTGTTTTTT. Encoded protein: CASRIRTVNEKLFF. The V gene is TRBV5-8, the J gene TRBJ1-4; D call uncertain. V lost 7 bases and J lost 4, with 14 bases in between. CDR3 length: 14 residues. Germline-derived CDR1 and CDR2 are SGHTS and YDEGEE.

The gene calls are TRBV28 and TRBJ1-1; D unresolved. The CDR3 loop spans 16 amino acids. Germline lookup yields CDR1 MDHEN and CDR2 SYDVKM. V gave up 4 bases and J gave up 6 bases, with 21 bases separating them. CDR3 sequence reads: CASSSFNGPVGPEAFF. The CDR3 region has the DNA TGTGCCAGCAGTTCCTTCAACGGGCCGGTCGGACCTGAAGCTTTCTTT.

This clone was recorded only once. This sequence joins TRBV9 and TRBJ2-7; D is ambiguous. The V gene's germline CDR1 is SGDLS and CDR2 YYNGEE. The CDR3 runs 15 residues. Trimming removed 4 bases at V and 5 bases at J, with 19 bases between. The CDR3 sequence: CASSLLGQEWNEQYF. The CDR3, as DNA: TGTGCCAGCAGCCTACTGGGCCAAGAGTGGAACGAGCAGTACTTC.